These 2 T cell receptor beta chains came from one sample sequenced in a study of cytomegalovirus exposure and HLA in healthy donors. The repertoire was sequenced with immunoSEQ multiplex PCR; TCRdb's copy has only in-frame clones and lacks some. The sample shows about 280,000 clones, 88% of them seen only once. The sequencing input was PBMCs. These receptors all come from a woman under 30 in good health and CMV-seronegative.

CDR3 loop: CASSTRTILGYNEQFF. CDR3 sequence (DNA): TGTGCCAGCAGCACACGGACGATACTAGGTTACAATGAGCAGTTCTTC. The chain couples TRBV7-9 to TRBJ2-1; a weak D match, TRBD2 (5 bases). Trimming shortened V by 5 bases and J by 4 bases, and 18 bases separated the two germline ends. Per germline, CDR1 SEHNR and CDR2 FQNEAQ (reference sequence). The CDR3 covers 16 residues.

CDR3 residues: CAIRSLGEVNYGYTF. The CDR3 coding sequence is TGTGCCATCAGATCATTAGGGGAGGTGAACTATGGCTACACCTTC. The chain carries TRBV10-3 and TRBJ1-2; tentatively, D is TRBD1 (5 bases). The germline CDR1 and CDR2 sequences are ENHRY and SYGVKD. The V end lost 6 bases, the J end lost 2 bases, and 16 bases lay between the germline ends. The CDR3 consists of 15 residues.